This TCR beta chain came from a study of cytomegalovirus exposure and HLA in healthy donors. The CDR3 loop spans 14 amino acids. In germline, CDR1 is MNHEY, CDR2 SVGAGI. V was shortened by 6 bases and J by 4 bases, with 15 bases between the two germline ends. It was with 60 Vbeta and 13 Jbeta primers that the PCR ran. Here immunoSEQ multiplex PCR was the method, and the copy in TCRdb shows in-frame clones only, minus some. The top ten hold roughly 6.2% of the sample, which has 100,000 to 120,000 clones, 70% to 85% seen once. The rearrangement links TRBV6-5 to TRBJ1-1, with D possibly TRBD1 on 6 matching bases. The clonotype originates from a man under 40 in good health and CMV-seropositive. The sample comprised PBMCs. CDR3 nucleotide sequence: TGTGCCAGCAGCAAAAGACAGGAGAGCACTGAAGCTTTCTTT. Residues: CASSKRQESTEAFF.